Shown below are 20 T cell receptor beta chains from a single sample sequenced in a study of brain T cells in children with intractable seizures. Profiling relied on immunoSEQ multiplex PCR, and the TCRdb table lists in-frame clones only, not all of them. The sample includes about 110,000 clones, 90% to 95% seen only once; the top ten take about 3.8%. Sample: peripheral blood, taken at surgery. These receptors were collected from a boy younger than two with hemimegalencephaly and intractable seizures.

The chain has TRBV6-1 and TRBJ2-2; 11 nucleotides line up with TRBD2. Looked up from germline, CDR1 is MNHNS and CDR2 is SASEGT. After removal of 3 bases from V and 2 bases from J, the junction contained 5 bases not matched to a gene. The CDR3 runs 17 residues. CDR3 sequence reads: CASSDRLAGLNTGELFF. The CDR3 DNA sequence: TGTGCCAGCAGTGATCGACTAGCGGGACTTAACACCGGGGAGCTGTTTTTT.

This clone was seen a single time. This chain links TRBV7-3 with TRBJ1-1; 7 positions match TRBD1. V dropped 3 bases and J dropped 5; count of bases not matched to a gene: 6. Germline V gene lookup returns CDR1 SGHTA and CDR2 FQGTGA. This CDR3 contains 14 residues. CDR3 in amino acids: CASSLAGGRTEAFF. CDR3 coding DNA: TGTGCCAGCAGCTTGGCAGGGGGGAGAACTGAAGCTTTCTTT.

This sequence joins TRBV11-3 and TRBJ2-2; D unclear. The CDR3 totals 15 residues. The V end lost 2 bases, the J end lost 6 bases, and 13 bases lay between the germline ends. CDR1 is SGHNT and CDR2 is YENEEA in the germline V gene. CDR3 sequence: CASSLRILASGELFF. The CDR3 DNA sequence: TGTGCCAGCAGCTTAAGGATTCTGGCCTCCGGGGAGCTGTTTTTT.

This chain links TRBV5-1 with TRBJ2-1, with TRBD2 as a possible D gene (6 bases). The CDR3 spans 17 residues. Germline CDR1 reads SGHRS; CDR2 reads YFSETQ. The V end was cut by 0 bases, the J end by 3 bases, with 16 bases between. The CDR3 reads CASSLAWLANLYNEQFF. Written as DNA, the CDR3 is TGCGCCAGCAGCTTGGCCTGGCTAGCGAACCTCTACAATGAGCAGTTCTTC.

The chain carries TRBV4-2 and TRBJ2-7; D gene unclear. The CDR3 sequence is 11 residues long. Trimming took off 1 base at V and 6 bases at J, with 4 bases between the two ends. The germline CDR1 and CDR2 sequences are LGHNA and YNFKEQ. CDR3 amino acids: CASSQGTEQYF. CDR3 nucleotides: TGTGCCAGCAGCCAAGGGACCGAGCAGTACTTC.

J is TRBJ2-2 and V is TRBV6-5; D is possibly TRBD1 (5 bases). Trimming took 4 bases from V and 6 from J, leaving 9 bases between them. The CDR3 totals 13 residues. The germline V gene has CDR1 MNHEY and CDR2 SVGAGI. CDR3 in DNA: TGTGCCAGCAGTTTATCAGGGTCCGGGGAGCTGTTTTTT. It yields the protein CASSLSGSGELFF.

V gene TRBV27 combines with J gene TRBJ2-2, with D tentatively TRBD2 (5 bases). The CDR3 is 18 residues long. With 4 bases removed from V and 5 bases from J, the gap between germline ends came to 23 bases. CDR1 and CDR2 (germline): MNHEY, SMNVEV (reference sequence). CDR3 nucleotides: TGTGCCAGCAGTTCGATAGGACCCGAGGGCCCGGGAACCGGGGAGCTGTTTTTT. This gives the protein CASSSIGPEGPGTGELFF.

The chain recombines TRBV24-1 with TRBJ2-3, with 12 bases fitting TRBD1. Germline V lookup: CDR1 KGHDR, CDR2 SFDVKD. V lost 4 bases, J lost 0 bases, and 1 base stayed unmatched. The CDR3 is 16 residues long. CDR3 loop: CATSEGTGGSTDTQYF. As DNA, the CDR3 is TGTGCCACCAGTGAAGGGACAGGGGGCAGCACAGATACGCAGTATTTT.

The rearrangement joins TRBV30 to TRBJ1-6, with D possibly being TRBD1 (6 bases). Germline V gives CDR1 GTSNPN, CDR2 SVGIG (reference sequence). The V end lost 3 bases, the J end lost 8 bases, and 11 bases lay between the germline ends. The CDR3 runs to 13 residues. The CDR3 coding sequence is TGTGCCTGGAGGCCAGGGGCGGATTCACCCCTCCACTTT. Its translation: CAWRPGADSPLHF.

The chain uses TRBV18 and TRBJ2-5; D gene ambiguous. CDR1 is KGHSH and CDR2 is LQKENI in the germline V gene. The CDR3 is 12 amino acids. Trimming took off 3 bases at V and 4 bases at J, with 6 bases between the two ends. The CDR3 loop is CASSPEGETQYF. CDR3 nucleotide sequence: TGTGCCAGCTCACCGGAAGGAGAGACCCAGTACTTC. Complete variable domain (other parts from reference TRBV18 and TRBJ2-5): NAGVMQNPRHLVRRRGQEARLRCSPMKGHSHVYWYRQLPEEGLKFMVYLQKENIIDESGMPKERFSAEFPKEGPSILRIQQVVRGDSAAYFCASSPEGETQYFGPGTRLLVL.

The chain uses TRBV5-1 and TRBJ1-5; tentative D call: TRBD1 (5 bases). There are 15 residues in the CDR3. In germline, CDR1 is SGHRS, CDR2 YFSETQ. V was clipped by 4 bases and J by 1 base, with 12 bases between them. The CDR3 loop reads CASSPEAGSNQPQHF. The CDR3 coding sequence is TGCGCCAGCAGCCCAGAGGCAGGGAGCAATCAGCCCCAGCATTTT. The whole variable domain, filled in from reference TRBV5-1 and TRBJ1-5, reads KAGVTQTPRYLIKTRGQQVTLSCSPISGHRSVSWYQQTPGQGLQFLFEYFSETQRNKGNFPGRFSGRQFSNSRSEMNVSTLELGDSALYLCASSPEAGSNQPQHFGDGTRLSIL.

The chain employs TRBV13 and TRBJ2-1; D unclear. CDR1 is PRHDT and CDR2 is FYEKMQ in the germline V gene (reference sequence). V was pared by 0 bases and J by 6 bases, with 18 bases between. CDR3 length: 17 residues. CDR3 sequence reads: CASSLGFLDPIFNEQFF. DNA for the CDR3: TGTGCCAGCAGCTTAGGCTTTCTAGACCCGATCTTCAATGAGCAGTTCTTC. Complete variable domain (other parts from reference TRBV13 and TRBJ2-1): AAGVIQSPRHLIKEKRETATLKCYPIPRHDTVYWYQQGPGQDPQFLISFYEKMQSDKGSIPDRFSAQQFSDYHSELNMSSLELGDSALYFCASSLGFLDPIFNEQFFGPGTRLTVL.

This sequence joins TRBV19 and TRBJ2-3, with D possibly called TRBD1 or TRBD2 (5 bases each). The CDR3 consists of 18 residues. With 3 bases removed from V and 4 bases from J, the gap between germline ends came to 23 bases. Germline V gene data show CDR1 as LNHDA and CDR2 as SQIVND (reference sequence). The CDR3 spells CASSIFLPGTGKSDTQYF. As DNA, the CDR3 is TGTGCCAGTAGTATTTTTTTGCCCGGGACGGGAAAATCAGATACGCAGTATTTT.

The chain combines TRBV27 with TRBJ1-5; D possibly corresponds to TRBD1 (5 bases). CDR1 MNHEY and CDR2 SMNVEV come from the germline V gene (reference sequence). The CDR3 totals 14 residues. V lost 2 bases to trimming and J lost 7 bases, with 12 bases between them. The CDR3 DNA is TGTGCCAGCAGTTTAGGGGGGTCGAGGCAGCCCCAGCATTTT. Its protein product is CASSLGGSRQPQHF.

This chain links TRBV13 with TRBJ2-5; D call uncertain. CDR3 size: 11 residues. Germline V gives CDR1 PRHDT, CDR2 FYEKMQ (reference sequence). The V end was cut by 4 bases, the J end by 5 bases, with 5 bases between. The CDR3 protein is CASSYWETQYF. In DNA, the CDR3 is TGTGCCAGCAGCTATTGGGAGACCCAGTACTTC.

The chain has TRBV18 and TRBJ2-6; D uncertain. The V gene's germline CDR1 is KGHSH and CDR2 LQKENI. CDR3 length: 14 residues. Trimming took off 6 bases at V and 4 bases at J, with 10 bases between the two ends. The CDR3 reads CASSTVGGANVLTF. CDR3 in DNA: TGTGCCAGCTCCACCGTGGGGGGGGCCAACGTCCTGACTTTC.

The chain is built from TRBV2 and TRBJ2-1, with unresolved D. The CDR3 contains 11 residues. CDR1 SNHLY and CDR2 FYNNEI come from the germline V gene. Trimming cost V 4 bases and J 7 bases, with 5 bases left between them. DNA of the CDR3: TGTGCCAGCAGTGTAGGGAATGAGCAGTTCTTC. Its protein is CASSVGNEQFF.

The chain employs TRBV7-3 and TRBJ2-7, with D possibly TRBD2 on 6 matching bases. This CDR3 has 15 amino acids. The germline V and J ends were trimmed by 2 bases and 9 bases, with 20 bases remaining between them. The germline V gene has CDR1 SGHTA and CDR2 FQGTGA. In nucleotides, the CDR3 is TGTGCCAGCAGCTTATCTGGCGGGACCCTCGACGGGCAGTACTTC. Its translation: CASSLSGGTLDGQYF.

The chain couples TRBV28 to TRBJ2-5; TRBD1 agrees at 7 bases. This CDR3 comprises 17 residues. Germline values: CDR1 MDHEN, CDR2 SYDVKM. V shed 6 bases, J shed 5 bases, and the junction held 18 bases outside the gene matches. CDR3 residues: CASSFGWGQGVGETQYF. As DNA, the CDR3 is TGTGCCAGCAGCTTTGGTTGGGGCCAGGGGGTCGGGGAGACCCAGTACTTC.

This clone was seen once. V gene TRBV11-2 combines with J gene TRBJ2-1, with 15 bases fitting TRBD2. This CDR3 spans 17 amino acids. Losses at the gene ends were 1 base for V and 7 bases for J; bases not matched to a gene: 5. CDR1 and CDR2 from the germline V gene are SGHAT and FQNNGV. CDR3 region: CASSLGTSGRAGNEQFF. CDR3 nucleotide sequence: TGTGCCAGCAGCTTAGGGACTAGCGGGAGGGCCGGGAATGAGCAGTTCTTC.